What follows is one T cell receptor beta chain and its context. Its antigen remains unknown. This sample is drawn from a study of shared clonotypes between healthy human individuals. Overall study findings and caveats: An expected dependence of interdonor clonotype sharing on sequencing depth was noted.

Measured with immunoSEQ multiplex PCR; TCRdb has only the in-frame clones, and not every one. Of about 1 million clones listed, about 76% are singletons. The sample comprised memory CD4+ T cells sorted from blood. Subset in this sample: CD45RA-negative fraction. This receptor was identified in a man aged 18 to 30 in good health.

CDR3: CASSPDPSNSPLHF. The CDR3 nucleotides read TGTGCCAGCAGTCCGGACCCCAGTAATTCACCCCTCCACTTT. This rearrangement joins TRBV2 to TRBJ1-6; D remains unclear. V lost 5 bases and J lost 6, with 11 bases in between. Germline V CDR1 and CDR2: SNHLY, FYNNEI. CDR3 length: 14 residues.